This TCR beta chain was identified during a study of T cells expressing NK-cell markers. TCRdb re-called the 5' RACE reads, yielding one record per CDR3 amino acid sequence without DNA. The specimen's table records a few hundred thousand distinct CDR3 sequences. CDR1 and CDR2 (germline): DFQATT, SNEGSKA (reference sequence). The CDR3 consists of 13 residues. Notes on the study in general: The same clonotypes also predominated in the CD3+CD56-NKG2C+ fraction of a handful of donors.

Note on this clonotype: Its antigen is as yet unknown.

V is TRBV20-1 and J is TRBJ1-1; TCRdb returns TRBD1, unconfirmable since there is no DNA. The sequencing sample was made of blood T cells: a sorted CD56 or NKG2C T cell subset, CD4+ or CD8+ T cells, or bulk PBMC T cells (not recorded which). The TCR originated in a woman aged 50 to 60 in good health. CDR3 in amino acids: CSARTGKVDEAFF.